This T cell receptor (beta chain) originates from a study of beta chain features in type 1 diabetes. The study, taken as a whole, reports: A definitive answer on HLA type influencing TCRB rearrangement was not reached here. In all four CD4+ subsets, TCRB CDR3 length was significantly, moderately reduced in type 1 diabetes. Researchers reported that naive, central memory and Treg TCRB repertoires appeared more similar in patients than in healthy donors.

Trimming cost V 5 bases and J 10 bases, with 21 bases left between them. The CDR3 runs 16 residues. Germline lookup yields CDR1 LGHNA and CDR2 YSLEER. TCRB transcripts that were expressed got sequenced, as all of the isolated RNA had been reverse transcribed. Naive, central memory and regulatory T cell samples yielded about 4 million reads on average. Clones were read by immunoSEQ multiplex PCR, and TCRdb kept only the in-frame ones, dropping some. The data show 95,000 to 150,000 clones, around 15% seen once. Sorted populations all exceeded 95% purity. This clone was detected only a few times. Its antigen is undetermined.

The sample comprised central memory CD4+ T cells from blood. This sequence joins TRBV4-3 and TRBJ1-6; tentatively, D is TRBD1 (6 bases). The TCR comes from a young man with type 1 diabetes. CDR3 protein: CASSVGVGGRGSPLHF. DNA for the CDR3: TGCGCCAGCAGCGTTGGTGTAGGGGGTCGAGGATCACCCCTCCACTTT.